What follows are 3 T cell receptor beta chains derived from one specimen sequenced in a study of blood T cell repertoires in COVID-19. Profiled with immunoSEQ multiplex PCR; TCRdb holds only in-frame clones, not every one. The repertoire holds about 240,000 clones, with 85% to 90% as singletons. Sequenced material: peripheral blood. These receptors were collected from a man between 60 and 70 years old with acute or convalescent COVID-19.

This clone appeared a single time. The chain combines TRBV24-1 with TRBJ1-4, with D maybe TRBD1 (5 bases). This CDR3 comprises 16 residues. Trimming left V 3 bases short and J 0 bases short, with 10 bases between. Germline CDR1 is KGHDR and CDR2 is SFDVKD. The CDR3 nucleotides read TGTGCCACCAGTGATCCCGCGGGGGCAACTAATGAAAAACTGTTTTTT. It specifies CATSDPAGATNEKLFF.

The V call is TRBV6-5, the J call TRBJ1-1, with D possibly being TRBD1 (6 bases). The CDR3 loop spans 14 amino acids. Deletions cut 6 bases from V and 1 base from J, with 12 bases between. Germline lookup yields CDR1 MNHEY and CDR2 SVGAGI. CDR3 coding DNA: TGTGCCAGCAGGCCTAACAGGGAGAACACTGAAGCTTTCTTT. Its protein is CASRPNRENTEAFF.

The V gene is TRBV2, the J gene TRBJ1-3, with D uncertain. Trimming removed 4 bases at V and 0 bases at J, with 4 bases between. From germline, CDR1 is SNHLY and CDR2 FYNNEI. The CDR3 is 13 amino acids. CDR3 amino acids: CASSVISGNTIYF. CDR3 coding DNA: TGTGCCAGCAGTGTTATCTCTGGAAACACCATATATTTT. Filled out from reference TRBV2 and TRBJ1-3, the complete variable domain reads EPEVTQTPSHQVTQMGQEVILRCVPISNHLYFYWYRQILGQKVEFLVSFYNNEISEKSEIFDDQFSVERPDGSNFTLKIRSTKLEDSAMYFCASSVISGNTIYFGEGSWLTVV.